The rows below give T cell receptor beta chains drawn from one sample of a study of human T cells and chemical hapten exposure. Via MiXCR, TCRdb re-called the reads, giving one row per CDR3 protein. The repertoire has around 120,000 distinct CDR3 sequences, about 8.9% of them found once; the top ten carry approximately 1.4%. Material for sequencing was whole blood. All receptors come from a human donor in good health. Some clones in this sample may be carry-over from other donors' samples. The CDR3 runs from the conserved cysteine through the conserved F or W. The order of the fields is D gene, J gene, clone size, V gene, CDR3 protein, CDR3 DNA. The D gene is left open where the match is weak. The listing skips clone size in some rows; elsewhere it reads once, few, many or a size class.

D gene: TRBD1; J gene: TRBJ2-5; clone size: few; V gene: TRBV7-9; CDR3 protein: CASRKGAGRETQYF; CDR3 DNA: TGTGCCAGCAGAAAGGGGGCAGGAAGAGAGACCCAGTACTTC
D gene: NA; J gene: TRBJ2-1; clone size: few; V gene: TRBV7-8; CDR3 protein: CAILPGTDPFEQFF; CDR3 DNA: TGTGCCATCCTGCCCGGGACGGACCCTTTTGAGCAGTTCTTC
D gene: NA; J gene: TRBJ1-1; clone size: many; V gene: TRBV19; CDR3 protein: CASSSPMDRMNTEAFF; CDR3 DNA: TGTGCCAGTAGTTCCCCAATGGACAGAATGAACACTGAAGCTTTCTTT
D gene: TRBD2; J gene: TRBJ2-1; clone size: NA; V gene: TRBV2; CDR3 protein: CASRATSDRGIEFF; CDR3 DNA: TGTGCCAGCAGGGCGACTAGCGACAGAGGAATAGAGTTCTTC
D gene: NA; J gene: TRBJ2-7; clone size: many; V gene: TRBV6-2/TRBV6-3; CDR3 protein: CASSYPPVAYEQYF; CDR3 DNA: TGTGCCAGCAGTTACCCCCCAGTAGCCTACGAGCAGTACTTC
D gene: TRBD2; J gene: TRBJ2-5; clone size: NA; V gene: TRBV7-2; CDR3 protein: CASSFAPSGRQETQYF; CDR3 DNA: TGTGCCAGCAGCTTTGCTCCTAGCGGGAGGCAAGAGACCCAGTACTTC
D gene: NA; J gene: TRBJ2-7; clone size: NA; V gene: TRBV21-1; CDR3 protein: CASSKTGAYEQYF; CDR3 DNA: TGTGCCAGCAGCAAAACTGGCGCCTACGAGCAGTACTTC
D gene: NA; J gene: TRBJ2-1; clone size: NA; V gene: TRBV7-9; CDR3 protein: CASSFPGEEVQFF; CDR3 DNA: TGTGCCAGCAGCTTCCCGGGGGAGGAGGTGCAGTTCTTC
D gene: NA; J gene: TRBJ1-1; clone size: NA; V gene: TRBV14; CDR3 protein: CASSQTKKLVTEAFF; CDR3 DNA: TGTGCCAGCAGCCAAACAAAAAAGTTGGTCACTGAAGCTTTCTTT
D gene: TRBD1; J gene: TRBJ1-3; clone size: NA; V gene: TRBV6-2/TRBV6-3; CDR3 protein: CASSYPTGSGNTIYF; CDR3 DNA: TGTGCCAGCAGTTACCCGACAGGGTCTGGAAACACCATATATTTT
D gene: NA; J gene: TRBJ1-1; clone size: many; V gene: TRBV7-2; CDR3 protein: CASSGGIRGAEAFF; CDR3 DNA: TGTGCCAGCAGCGGCGGGATCCGGGGGGCTGAAGCTTTCTTT
D gene: NA; J gene: TRBJ2-5; clone size: few; V gene: TRBV29-1; CDR3 protein: CSTGQGQETQYF; CDR3 DNA: TGCAGCACTGGGCAGGGGCAGGAGACCCAGTACTTC
D gene: TRBD1; J gene: TRBJ1-6; clone size: NA; V gene: TRBV7-9; CDR3 protein: CASSFTDRGQDNSPLHF; CDR3 DNA: TGTGCCAGCAGCTTCACGGACAGGGGGCAAGATAATTCACCCCTCCACTTT
D gene: NA; J gene: TRBJ2-1; clone size: many; V gene: TRBV20-1; CDR3 protein: CSAVGVLDEQFF; CDR3 DNA: TGCAGTGCCGTCGGGGTTCTAGATGAGCAGTTCTTC
D gene: NA; J gene: TRBJ2-3; clone size: few; V gene: TRBV4-1; CDR3 protein: CASSQVGRRVADTQYF; CDR3 DNA: TGCGCCAGCAGCCAAGTAGGTCGCCGGGTCGCAGATACGCAGTATTTT
D gene: NA; J gene: TRBJ1-1; clone size: many; V gene: TRBV4-1; CDR3 protein: CASSKEATLFTEAFF; CDR3 DNA: TGCGCCAGCAGCAAAGAGGCTACACTCTTCACTGAAGCTTTCTTT
D gene: NA; J gene: TRBJ2-7; clone size: NA; V gene: TRBV27; CDR3 protein: CASSRDGSYEQYF; CDR3 DNA: TGTGCCAGCAGCCGCGACGGATCCTACGAGCAGTACTTC
D gene: TRBD2; J gene: TRBJ2-1; clone size: many; V gene: TRBV7-2; CDR3 protein: CASSYPGGRANEQFF; CDR3 DNA: TGTGCCAGCAGCTACCCGGGAGGTAGGGCCAATGAGCAGTTCTTC
D gene: TRBD1; J gene: TRBJ1-1; clone size: many; V gene: TRBV5-1; CDR3 protein: CASSIRGGTMNTEAFF; CDR3 DNA: TGCGCCAGCAGCATCAGGGGGGGAACGATGAACACTGAAGCTTTCTTT
D gene: TRBD2; J gene: TRBJ2-3; clone size: NA; V gene: TRBV7-2; CDR3 protein: CASSLGLAGGRGADTQYF; CDR3 DNA: TGTGCCAGCAGCTTGGGACTAGCGGGGGGCCGAGGGGCAGATACGCAGTATTTT
D gene: NA; J gene: TRBJ2-7; clone size: many; V gene: TRBV6-5; CDR3 protein: CASSPSDRGAYEQYF; CDR3 DNA: TGTGCCAGCAGTCCCTCCGATCGGGGGGCGTACGAGCAGTACTTC
D gene: TRBD1; J gene: TRBJ1-2; clone size: few; V gene: TRBV6-6; CDR3 protein: CASSYSTAGQGNYGYTF; CDR3 DNA: TGTGCCAGCAGTTACTCAACAGCGGGACAGGGAAACTATGGCTACACCTTC
D gene: NA; J gene: TRBJ2-7; clone size: many; V gene: TRBV21-1; CDR3 protein: CASSKDEATYEQYF; CDR3 DNA: TGTGCCAGCAGCAAAGACGAAGCTACCTACGAGCAGTACTTC
D gene: NA; J gene: TRBJ2-5; clone size: NA; V gene: TRBV4-1; CDR3 protein: CASSQAAGQTQYF; CDR3 DNA: TGCGCCAGCAGCCAAGCGGCGGGGCAGACCCAGTACTTC
D gene: TRBD2; J gene: TRBJ2-1; clone size: NA; V gene: TRBV5-1; CDR3 protein: CASSLGTSGTDEQFF; CDR3 DNA: TGCGCCAGCAGCTTGGGGACTAGCGGGACAGATGAGCAGTTCTTC
D gene: TRBD1; J gene: TRBJ1-3; clone size: many; V gene: TRBV20-1; CDR3 protein: CSAIQGAGGNTIYF; CDR3 DNA: TGCAGTGCTATCCAGGGGGCGGGAGGAAACACCATATATTTT
D gene: NA; J gene: TRBJ2-5; clone size: few; V gene: TRBV29-1; CDR3 protein: CSVLPGETQYF; CDR3 DNA: TGCAGCGTTCTCCCCGGGGAGACCCAGTACTTC
D gene: NA; J gene: TRBJ1-5; clone size: few; V gene: TRBV18; CDR3 protein: CASSLTAGLGNQPQHF; CDR3 DNA: TGTGCCAGCTCGCTGACCGCCGGGCTCGGCAATCAGCCCCAGCATTTT
D gene: TRBD1; J gene: TRBJ2-7; clone size: NA; V gene: TRBV18; CDR3 protein: CASSPPTGVTYEQYF; CDR3 DNA: TGTGCCAGCTCACCACCGACAGGGGTAACCTACGAGCAGTACTTC
D gene: TRBD2; J gene: TRBJ2-5; clone size: few; V gene: TRBV15; CDR3 protein: CATSTGLAEEETQYF; CDR3 DNA: TGTGCCACCAGCACAGGACTAGCGGAGGAAGAGACCCAGTACTTC
D gene: NA; J gene: TRBJ1-1; clone size: few; V gene: TRBV7-3; CDR3 protein: CASSLGSGSPTEAFF; CDR3 DNA: TGTGCCAGCAGCTTAGGATCAGGCTCTCCCACTGAAGCTTTCTTT
D gene: NA; J gene: TRBJ2-7; clone size: many; V gene: TRBV20-1; CDR3 protein: CSARDRWEAYEQYF; CDR3 DNA: TGCAGTGCTAGAGATAGGTGGGAAGCCTACGAGCAGTACTTC
D gene: TRBD2; J gene: TRBJ2-1; clone size: NA; V gene: TRBV5-5; CDR3 protein: CASTSGGYNEQFF; CDR3 DNA: TGTGCCAGCACCTCGGGGGGTTACAATGAGCAGTTCTTC
D gene: NA; J gene: TRBJ1-6; clone size: many; V gene: TRBV5-6; CDR3 protein: CASSLEPTNSPLHF; CDR3 DNA: TGTGCCAGCAGCTTGGAGCCTACCAATTCACCCCTCCACTTT
D gene: TRBD1; J gene: TRBJ2-3; clone size: many; V gene: TRBV7-9; CDR3 protein: CASSLGGQLSTDTQYF; CDR3 DNA: TGTGCCAGCAGCTTAGGGGGACAGCTCAGCACAGATACGCAGTATTTT
D gene: TRBD1; J gene: TRBJ2-7; clone size: few; V gene: TRBV6-5; CDR3 protein: CASSRVQGFAYEQYF; CDR3 DNA: TGTGCCAGCAGCCGCGTACAGGGGTTCGCCTACGAGCAGTACTTC
D gene: TRBD2; J gene: TRBJ2-3; clone size: NA; V gene: TRBV7-6; CDR3 protein: CASSLLEGTSGGRRTQYF; CDR3 DNA: TGTGCCAGCAGCTTATTAGAGGGGACTAGCGGGGGGAGACGTACGCAGTATTTT
D gene: NA; J gene: TRBJ2-5; clone size: many; V gene: TRBV29-1; CDR3 protein: CSVPTTSKIETQYF; CDR3 DNA: TGCAGCGTACCTACGACTAGTAAGATAGAGACCCAGTACTTC
D gene: NA; J gene: TRBJ2-3; clone size: many; V gene: TRBV12-3/TRBV12-4; CDR3 protein: CASSLWSTDTQYF; CDR3 DNA: TGTGCCAGCAGTTTGTGGAGCACAGATACGCAGTATTTT
D gene: NA; J gene: TRBJ1-5; clone size: NA; V gene: TRBV12-3/TRBV12-4; CDR3 protein: CASSLRGVGNQPQHF; CDR3 DNA: TGTGCCAGCAGTTTAAGGGGGGTCGGCAATCAGCCCCAGCATTTT
D gene: NA; J gene: TRBJ2-1; clone size: NA; V gene: TRBV6-2/TRBV6-3; CDR3 protein: CASCRRGADEQFF; CDR3 DNA: TGTGCCAGCTGTCGACGGGGGGCCGATGAGCAGTTCTTC
D gene: NA; J gene: TRBJ1-5; clone size: many; V gene: TRBV6-6; CDR3 protein: CASSAGGESQPQHF; CDR3 DNA: TGTGCCAGCAGCGCTGGAGGGGAAAGTCAGCCCCAGCATTTT
D gene: NA; J gene: TRBJ2-5; clone size: many; V gene: TRBV20-1; CDR3 protein: CSANGVGSGGAETQYF; CDR3 DNA: TGCAGTGCTAACGGAGTCGGGTCGGGTGGCGCAGAGACCCAGTACTTC
D gene: NA; J gene: TRBJ2-3; clone size: many; V gene: TRBV9; CDR3 protein: CASSEGVPDTQYF; CDR3 DNA: TGTGCCAGCAGCGAGGGAGTTCCAGATACGCAGTATTTT
D gene: NA; J gene: TRBJ2-6; clone size: few; V gene: TRBV5-1; CDR3 protein: CASSLIQGSSGANVLTF; CDR3 DNA: TGCGCCAGCAGCTTGATTCAGGGGAGCTCTGGGGCCAACGTCCTGACTTTC
D gene: NA; J gene: TRBJ2-1; clone size: NA; V gene: TRBV11-2; CDR3 protein: CASSLGGRTYNEQFF; CDR3 DNA: TGTGCCAGCAGCTTAGGCGGCAGGACCTACAATGAGCAGTTCTTC
D gene: NA; J gene: TRBJ1-2; clone size: few; V gene: TRBV6-6; CDR3 protein: CASRNREVDGYTF; CDR3 DNA: TGTGCCAGCAGAAACAGGGAGGTAGATGGCTACACCTTC
D gene: NA; J gene: TRBJ1-1; clone size: NA; V gene: TRBV6-2/TRBV6-3; CDR3 protein: CASRQGRTEAFF; CDR3 DNA: TGTGCCAGCAGACAGGGAAGGACTGAAGCTTTCTTT
D gene: NA; J gene: TRBJ2-3; clone size: few; V gene: TRBV7-9; CDR3 protein: CASSSAISRPSTDTQYF; CDR3 DNA: TGTGCCAGCAGCTCAGCAATCTCCCGGCCCAGCACAGATACGCAGTATTTT
D gene: NA; J gene: TRBJ1-1; clone size: few; V gene: TRBV5-6; CDR3 protein: CASSNTARFNTEAFF; CDR3 DNA: TGTGCCAGCAGCAACACGGCCCGCTTTAACACTGAAGCTTTCTTT
D gene: TRBD2; J gene: TRBJ2-4; clone size: NA; V gene: TRBV19; CDR3 protein: CASSTWTSGRKWAKNIQYF; CDR3 DNA: TGTGCCAGTAGTACCTGGACTAGCGGGAGGAAGTGGGCCAAAAACATTCAGTACTTC